The next 19 T cell receptor beta chains were all read from a single sample in a study of tumor and adjacent non-tumor tissue in lung cancer. This sample's RNA came from whole unsorted tissue. This non-tumor lung sample came from over 3 cm beyond the tumor edge. TCRbeta libraries were built with three rounds of nested PCR, modified from ARM-PCR. TCRdb used MiXCR to reprocess the multiplex PCR reads, holding one entry per CDR3 protein. The repertoire includes more than 85,000 distinct CDR3 sequences, roughly two thirds of them detected once, and approximately 19% sits in the top ten. Sequenced: distant non-tumor lung tissue. These receptors were collected from a man aged 25 to 45 with non-small cell lung cancer.

With regard to this clonotype: One end of the junction varies from germline; a read error may be responsible. The chain employs TRBV11-2 and TRBJ2-5; no clear D. This CDR3 comprises 11 residues. The germline V gene encodes CDR1 SGHAT and CDR2 FQNNGV. CDR3 in DNA: TGTGCCATCAGCATCAGCAGAATCCAGTACTTC. The encoded protein is CAISISRIQYF.

This clonotype came up many times. This chain joins TRBV10-3 and TRBJ1-2; D is possibly TRBD1 (5 bases). V lost 3 bases and J lost 7, with 12 bases in between. The CDR3 totals 13 residues. CDR1 is ENHRY and CDR2 is SYGVKD in the germline V gene. The CDR3 loop is CAISDREFSGYTF. In DNA form, the CDR3 reads TGTGCCATCAGTGACAGGGAATTCTCTGGCTACACCTTC.

A word on this clonotype: Just one base apart from a much larger clone, this may be a read error. The rearrangement joins TRBV20-1 to TRBJ2-7; TRBD2 might be the D (5 bases). The V gene lost 2 bases and the J gene lost 3 bases, with 17 bases spanning the gap. CDR1 is DFQATT and CDR2 is SNEGSKA in the germline V gene (reference sequence). The CDR3 contains 15 residues. The CDR3 is CSARMPGERLYEQYF. The CDR3 region has the DNA TGCAGTGCTAGAATGCCCGGGGAGCGGCTCTACGAGCAGTACTTC.

This clonotype was seen only a few times. The rearrangement links TRBV7-9 to TRBJ1-5; D may be TRBD1 (5 bases). There are 14 residues in the CDR3. Germline V lookup: CDR1 SEHNR, CDR2 FQNEAQ (reference sequence). Trimming took 8 bases from V and 6 from J, leaving 17 bases between them. The CDR3 DNA follows: TGTGCCAGCGCCGGACAAGGGACGCTTCAGCCCCAGCATTTT. This translates into CASAGQGTLQPQHF.

The chain couples TRBV20-1 to TRBJ2-3; D possibly matches TRBD1 or TRBD2 (5 bases each). CDR1 is DFQATT and CDR2 is SNEGSKA in the germline V gene (reference sequence). V gave up 5 bases and J gave up 2 bases, with 14 bases separating them. The CDR3 loop spans 14 amino acids. The CDR3 loop reads CSAPGAGTTDTQYF. The CDR3 DNA is TGCAGTGCTCCCGGGGCAGGGACCACAGATACGCAGTATTTT.

This chain joins TRBV14 and TRBJ2-2; TRBD1 matches 7 bases. The CDR3 runs 15 residues. Germline CDR1 SGHDN, CDR2 FVKESK. The trim removed 6 bases at V and 7 bases at J, leaving 11 bases unmatched. CDR3 sequence: CASRYTGDQIGELFF. DNA of the CDR3: TGTGCCAGCAGATACACAGGGGACCAGATCGGGGAGCTGTTTTTT.

The chain is built from TRBV4-1 and TRBJ1-5; TRBD1 might be the D (5 bases). The CDR3 runs to 13 residues. The V gene's germline CDR1 is MGHRA and CDR2 YSYEKL. The germline V and J ends were trimmed by 4 bases and 8 bases, with 12 bases remaining between them. The DNA for the CDR3 is TGCGCCAGCAGCCCCACACCGGGGGAGCCCCAGCATTTT. This encodes CASSPTPGEPQHF.

As for this clonotype: This may stem from a read error, because a much larger clone lies one nucleotide away. This chain connects TRBV20-1 to TRBJ2-3, with 7 bases that match TRBD2. V was pared by 1 base and J by 4 bases, with 17 bases of the junction left unmatched. CDR1 is DFQATT, CDR2 SNEGSKA, per germline (reference sequence). The CDR3 runs to 18 residues. As DNA, the CDR3 is TGCAGTGCTAGAGGGGGTATCGGGAGCGGGGCCCCTCCAGATACGCAGTATTTT. Amino acid sequence: CSARGGIGSGAPPDTQYF.

The chain combines TRBV4-3 with TRBJ2-2, with TRBD1 identical over 7 bases. V dropped 8 bases and J dropped 4; count of bases not matched to a gene: 10. The CDR3 has 15 residues. Germline CDR1 LGHNA, CDR2 YSLEER. This chain's CDR3 is CASCRGGACTGELFF. The CDR3 nucleotides are TGCGCCAGCTGCCGAGGGGGCGCGTGCACCGGGGAGCTGTTTTTT.

This clonotype has only a few counts. At one boundary the junction diverges from the germline segment, which might be a read error. This rearrangement joins TRBV11-3 to TRBJ2-1, with 7 bases that match TRBD2. Germline CDR1 SGHNT, CDR2 YENEEA. This CDR3 has 16 residues. This CDR3 is CAGSSSGGSKYNEQFF. CDR3 sequence (DNA): TGTGCCGGCAGCTCCTCGGGCGGGAGTAAATACAATGAGCAGTTCTTC.

The rearrangement joins TRBV29-1 to TRBJ2-2; no reliable D call. Trimming removed 3 bases at V and 8 bases at J, with 19 bases between. CDR3 length: 15 amino acids. Germline CDR1 and CDR2: SQVTM and ANQGSEA. The CDR3 loop is CSVEARQRGAGELFF. DNA for the CDR3: TGCAGCGTTGAGGCGCGACAAAGAGGCGCGGGGGAGCTGTTTTTT.

This clonotype was observed a handful of times. One end of the junction does not line up with germline, which may come from a read error. This chain uses TRBV11-2 with TRBJ2-1; maybe TRBD2 (5 bases). In germline, CDR1 is SGHAT, CDR2 FQNNGV. There are 16 residues in the CDR3. The CDR3 coding sequence is TGTGCCGGCAGCTTAGATTTGGGGAGAGCCTACAATGAGCAGTTCTTC. Its protein product is CAGSLDLGRAYNEQFF.

This clonotype was counted ten times or more. CDR3 coding DNA: TGCAGTGCTAGAGTGTCTGGGCGTAATCAGCCCCAGCATTTT. Translation: CSARVSGRNQPQHF. The gene calls are TRBV20-1 and TRBJ1-5; D not resolved. The germline gives CDR1 DFQATT, CDR2 SNEGSKA (reference sequence). CDR3 length: 14 residues. V shed 1 base and J shed 4 bases, with 11 bases lying between them.

The chain is built from TRBV12-3 or TRBV12-4 and TRBJ1-5; perhaps TRBD1 as D (5 bases). The CDR3 is 14 residues long. V was pared by 5 bases and J by 4 bases, with 12 bases between. CDR3 DNA: TGTGCCAGCAGTGACACAGGTGGTAATCAGCCCCAGCATTTT. Protein: CASSDTGGNQPQHF.

Remarks on this clonotype: A read error may be the cause here, since a much bigger clone is one base away. The rearrangement joins TRBV14 to TRBJ2-4; the D is unclear. This CDR3 has 12 residues. V dropped 0 bases and J dropped 10 bases, with 7 bases sitting between them. The V gene's germline CDR1 is SGHDN and CDR2 FVKESK. The DNA for the CDR3 is TGTGCCAGCAGCCAAGATAGGTATATTCAGTACTTC. The encoded protein is CASSQDRYIQYF.

In its sample, this clonotype was seen many times. The chain links TRBV6-5 to TRBJ1-2; a possible D gene is TRBD1 (6 bases). The CDR3 runs 14 residues. V was pared by 7 bases and J by 5 bases, with 17 bases between. Germline-derived CDR1 and CDR2 are MNHEY and SVGAGI. CDR3 sequence reads: CASTRDRKMYGYTF. The CDR3 nucleotides are TGTGCCAGCACCCGAGACAGGAAGATGTATGGCTACACCTTC.

The chain recombines TRBV24-1 with TRBJ2-2; 8 bases map to TRBD1. Germline V gene sequence: CDR1 KGHDR, CDR2 SFDVKD. The CDR3 extends over 14 amino acids. Germline trimming cut 9 bases from V and 7 bases from J; bases unmatched to any gene: 9. The CDR3 region is CATCDRGTIGELFF. CDR3 bases: TGTGCCACCTGCGACAGGGGTACCATCGGGGAGCTGTTTTTT.

This clonotype was seen many times. The V gene is TRBV12-3 or TRBV12-4, the J gene TRBJ2-7; D may be TRBD2 (5 bases). CDR3 length equals 14 residues. Trimming took 8 bases from V and 0 from J, leaving 14 bases between them. The CDR3: CASRARADSYEQYF. The DNA for the CDR3 is TGTGCCAGCCGTGCTCGAGCGGACTCCTACGAGCAGTACTTC.

A note on this clonotype: A much larger clone lies a single base off, so this may be a read error. J is TRBJ1-2 and V is TRBV12-3 or TRBV12-4; the D is unclear. The CDR3 spans 13 residues. The CDR3 bases are TGTGCCAGCAGGGCCCAGGAGGGTTATGACTACACCTTC. Amino acids: CASRAQEGYDYTF.